This paragraph covers one T cell receptor beta chain sequence. The antigen remains undetermined. The CDR3 covers 15 residues. V lost 5 bases, J lost 0 bases, and 12 bases lay in between. Germline V gene data show CDR1 as SGHVS and CDR2 as FQNEAQ. Measured with immunoSEQ multiplex PCR; TCRdb has only the in-frame clones, and not every one. The data hold some 2 million clones, with 90% to 95% observed a single time. This entry comes from a study of shared clonotypes between healthy human individuals. Overall study findings and caveats: Researchers sampled only blood; tissue repertoires likely differ. Generation probabilities were higher for clonotypes shared across all four sorted-subset donors than for unshared ones.

Source material: naive CD4+ T cells sorted from blood. As for subset: CD45RA+ positively selected. The sequence was collected from a man in his late teens or twenties in good health. The chain links TRBV7-8 to TRBJ2-3; D gene unclear. DNA of the CDR3: TGTGCCAGCAGCCTACAGCCGCTTAGCACAGATACGCAGTATTTT. This encodes CASSLQPLSTDTQYF.